A single sample is the source of the 17 T cell receptor beta chains below, sequenced in a study of human T cells and chemical hapten exposure. TCRdb re-called the RACE reads through MiXCR, storing one row per CDR3 protein. The repertoire holds about 99,000 distinct CDR3 sequences, 12% seen once, with less than 2.5% in the top ten. Noted time point: patch test 1, 2 weeks after DPC sensitization. The treatment denotes: therapeutic diphenylcyclopropenone sensitization with weekly scalp DPC. The sample in question was whole blood, obtained in connection with sensitization to the hapten diphenylcyclopropenone (DPC). The receptors here all came from a woman between 35 and 50 years old with alopecia areata. Some clones in this sample may be carry-over from other donors' samples.

V is TRBV6-5 and J is TRBJ1-2; no reliable D call. The germline V gene has CDR1 MNHEY and CDR2 SVGAGI. Between the trimmed V and J ends, which lost 2 bases and 4 bases, there was a span of 5 bases. The CDR3 sequence is 12 residues long. The CDR3 DNA reads TGTGCCAGCAGTTACGCGGGCTATGGCTACACCTTC. Translation: CASSYAGYGYTF.

In this sample, this clonotype turned up a few times. V and J are TRBV20-1 and TRBJ1-5; D is perhaps TRBD1 (6 bases). This CDR3 comprises 12 residues. Trimming left V 2 bases short and J 6 bases short, with 8 bases between. CDR1 and CDR2 (germline): DFQATT, SNEGSKA (reference sequence). CDR3 coding DNA: TGCAGTGCTAGACAGGGGCTTCAGCCCCAGCATTTT. Protein product: CSARQGLQPQHF.

The table lists this clonotype with a few counts. J is TRBJ2-5 and V is TRBV19, with TRBD1 matching over 8 bases. With 4 bases clipped from V and 5 bases from J, the junction kept 15 bases outside the gene matches. From germline, CDR1 is LNHDA and CDR2 SQIVND (reference sequence). This CDR3 comprises 17 residues. Here the CDR3 reads CASSRGSGGQGMETQYF. CDR3 DNA sequence: TGTGCCAGTAGTAGGGGATCGGGCGGACAGGGAATGGAGACCCAGTACTTC.

Ten or more counts support this clonotype. The V call is TRBV12-3 or TRBV12-4, the J call TRBJ2-7; D not resolved. This CDR3 is built from 12 residues. The V and J ends lost 2 bases and 3 bases respectively, with 5 bases between them. DNA of the CDR3: TGTGCCAGCAGTTTATCCGTCTACGAGCAGTACTTC. Protein product: CASSLSVYEQYF.

This clonotype was picked up many times. The chain uses TRBV6-1 and TRBJ2-3; TRBD2 agrees at 9 bases. The trim removed 4 bases at V and 2 bases at J, leaving 7 bases unmatched. This CDR3 contains 16 residues. Germline CDR1 and CDR2: MNHNS and SASEGT. The CDR3, as DNA: TGTGCCAGCAGTGCGATAGCGGGAGAGGCCACAGATACGCAGTATTTT. Residues: CASSAIAGEATDTQYF.

There are a few counts of this clonotype. The chain employs TRBV9 and TRBJ2-1; a possible D gene is TRBD2 (6 bases). CDR1 and CDR2 from the germline V gene are SGDLS and YYNGEE. There are 14 residues in the CDR3. V was clipped by 3 bases and J by 10 bases, with 17 bases between them. CDR3 protein: CASSAGGAPREQFF. In nucleotides, the CDR3 is TGTGCCAGCAGCGCAGGCGGGGCCCCCAGGGAGCAGTTCTTC.

The chain employs TRBV4-3 and TRBJ1-4; possibly TRBD1 for D (6 bases). Per the germline V gene, CDR1 is LGHNA and CDR2 is YSLEER. V lost 3 bases, J lost 7 bases, and 15 bases lay in between. CDR3 size: 15 residues. The CDR3 region has the DNA TGCGCCAGCAGCCATGCCGGGGGGGGCGGTGAAAAACTGTTTTTT. Amino acids: CASSHAGGGGEKLFF.

This chain joins TRBV19 and TRBJ2-7, with D unclear. The germline V gene has CDR1 LNHDA and CDR2 SQIVND (reference sequence). Trimming took off 1 base at V and 3 bases at J, with 10 bases between the two ends. The CDR3 runs 14 residues. The CDR3 loop reads CASSIGGSSYEQYF. The CDR3 DNA is TGTGCCAGTAGTATAGGCGGTAGCAGCTACGAGCAGTACTTC.

In its sample, this clonotype was seen many times. The chain is built from TRBV4-2 and TRBJ2-7, with D perhaps matching TRBD1 (7 bases). The CDR3 is 14 residues long. V was cut by 4 bases and J by 3 bases, with 13 bases left in between. The V gene's germline CDR1 is LGHNA and CDR2 YNFKEQ. CDR3 sequence reads: CASSRGTDHYEQYF. The CDR3 bases are TGTGCCAGCAGCCGCGGGACAGACCACTACGAGCAGTACTTC.

The chain carries TRBV29-1 and TRBJ2-3; 8 bases agree with TRBD1. The V gene's germline CDR1 is SQVTM and CDR2 ANQGSEA. V lost 2 bases, J lost 5 bases, and 6 bases stayed unmatched. There are 14 residues in the CDR3. CDR3 amino acids: CSVENQGAIDTQYF. The CDR3 DNA is TGCAGCGTTGAAAATCAGGGGGCCATAGATACGCAGTATTTT.

This clonotype has more than one count but fewer than ten. The chain recombines TRBV29-1 with TRBJ2-1, with a possible D match to TRBD2 (5 bases). Trimming stripped 4 bases from V and 12 bases from J, with 19 bases between. The CDR3 consists of 13 residues. Germline lookup yields CDR1 SQVTM and CDR2 ANQGSEA. CDR3 sequence reads: CSVGSGPLAAQFF. CDR3 coding DNA: TGCAGCGTTGGGTCCGGGCCCCTAGCCGCGCAGTTCTTC.

This clonotype has just a few counts. The rearrangement joins TRBV7-2 to TRBJ1-4, with D maybe TRBD1 (6 bases). V lost 8 bases and J lost 3, with 13 bases in between. This CDR3 comprises 14 residues. Germline V CDR1 and CDR2: SGHTA, FQGNSA. The chain's CDR3 is CASGYRESNEKLFF. As DNA, the CDR3 is TGTGCCAGCGGGTACAGGGAATCTAATGAAAAACTGTTTTTT.

V and J are TRBV24-1 and TRBJ1-2, with TRBD1 matching over 8 bases. This CDR3 region has 15 residues. Trimming cost V 5 bases and J 5 bases; bases outside gene matches: 9. Germline values: CDR1 KGHDR, CDR2 SFDVKD. The CDR3 sequence is CATSGPETGEYGYTF. In DNA form, the CDR3 reads TGTGCCACCAGTGGCCCGGAGACAGGGGAGTATGGCTACACCTTC.

This clonotype was counted only a few times. J is TRBJ1-3 and V is TRBV6-5; no definite D call. Trimming took off 2 bases at V and 2 bases at J, with 7 bases between the two ends. CDR3 length: 14 amino acids. In germline, CDR1 is MNHEY, CDR2 SVGAGI. The CDR3 DNA follows: TGTGCCAGCAGTTACGGGTTAACTGGAAACACCATATATTTT. Translated: CASSYGLTGNTIYF.

This clonotype was counted between two and nine times. The rearrangement uses TRBV5-6 and TRBJ2-1, with D maybe TRBD1 (6 bases). Germline CDR1 is SGHDT and CDR2 is YYEEEE. This CDR3 is 16 amino acids long. Trimming pared 0 bases from V and 2 bases from J, leaving 12 bases between. The chain's CDR3 is CASSLGGHGPYNEQFF. The CDR3 region has the DNA TGTGCCAGCAGCTTGGGGGGGCACGGACCCTACAATGAGCAGTTCTTC.

This chain connects TRBV29-1 to TRBJ2-7; TRBD2 is a possible D gene (5 bases). The germline V and J ends were trimmed by 4 bases and 5 bases, with 15 bases remaining between them. CDR1 and CDR2 (germline): SQVTM, ANQGSEA. The CDR3 extends over 13 amino acids. CDR3 nucleotide sequence: TGCAGCGTTGCCGGCGGGTCCGCGGACGAGCAGTACTTC. It specifies CSVAGGSADEQYF.

The rearrangement links TRBV6-2 or TRBV6-3 to TRBJ1-1; TRBD1 is a possible D gene (5 bases). This CDR3 region has 15 residues. The germline V gene encodes CDR1 MNHEY and CDR2 SVGEGT. V lost 8 bases and J 0 bases, leaving 16 bases between the germline ends. The CDR3 DNA is TGTGCCAGCGGACACGGAGCACCCATGAACACTGAAGCTTTCTTT. Translation gives CASGHGAPMNTEAFF.